These 15 T cell receptor beta chains originate from one sample sequenced in a study of beta chain features in type 1 diabetes. The entirety of the isolated RNA underwent reverse transcription, so expressed TCRB transcripts were sequenced. Libraries were prepared by immunoSEQ multiplex PCR; TCRdb keeps only in-frame clonotypes and omits some of them. The sample shows around 280,000 clones, 7% to 9% of them seen only once. The sequencing sample was made of central memory CD4+ T cells from blood. These receptor sequences come from a woman aged 18 to 35 in good health.

V usage is TRBV27 and J usage is TRBJ2-1; tentatively, D is TRBD2 (6 bases). The V end was cut by 7 bases, the J end by 8 bases, with 15 bases between. The germline V gene has CDR1 MNHEY and CDR2 SMNVEV (reference sequence). This CDR3 is built from 13 residues. CDR3: CASTSSDRDEQFF. The CDR3 bases are TGTGCCAGCACTTCTAGCGATCGCGATGAGCAGTTCTTC.

This sequence joins TRBV6-5 and TRBJ2-3; TRBD2 aligns across 7 bases. Trimming removed 0 bases from V and 5 bases from J; junction bases left unmatched: 5. This CDR3 has 15 amino acids. The germline CDR1 and CDR2 sequences are MNHEY and SVGAGI. The CDR3 loop reads CASSYSAGREDTQYF. The CDR3 nucleotides are TGTGCCAGCAGTTACTCGGCAGGGAGGGAAGATACGCAGTATTTT.

This clone was recorded many times. The chain has TRBV6-1 and TRBJ1-4, with 8 bases fitting TRBD1. This CDR3 spans 14 amino acids. In germline, CDR1 is MNHNS, CDR2 SASEGT. V lost 6 bases, J lost 6 bases, and 6 bases stayed unmatched. CDR3 nucleotide sequence: TGTGCCAGCAGATTGACAGGGGCTGATGAAAAACTGTTTTTT. Its protein product is CASRLTGADEKLFF.

CDR3 sequence (DNA): TGTGCCAGCAACTATGGGATGAACACTGAAGCTTTCTTT. Translating it yields CASNYGMNTEAFF. V and J are TRBV2 and TRBJ1-1; D is uncertain. Germline V gene data show CDR1 as SNHLY and CDR2 as FYNNEI. The ends were cut back, 7 bases at V and 0 bases at J, with 9 bases in the middle. The CDR3 has 13 amino acids.

The CDR3 region has the DNA TGTGCCAGCAGCGCTAGTTACAGGGGAGGAGAAGAGACCCAGTACTTC. Its translation is CASSASYRGGEETQYF. The rearrangement links TRBV9 to TRBJ2-5, with D maybe TRBD1 (7 bases). The CDR3 is made up of 16 amino acids. V was clipped by 3 bases and J by 3 bases, with 18 bases between them. CDR1 is SGDLS and CDR2 is YYNGEE in the germline V gene.

The chain employs TRBV7-2 and TRBJ2-6; no firm D call. The CDR3 consists of 15 residues. V was shortened by 5 bases and J by 4 bases, with 12 bases between the two germline ends. Germline V gene data show CDR1 as SGHTA and CDR2 as FQGNSA. This CDR3 is CASSPAVGGANVLTF. The CDR3 DNA reads as TGTGCCAGCAGCCCTGCCGTCGGGGGGGCCAACGTCCTGACTTTC.

The genes are TRBV5-7 and TRBJ2-7, with 12 bases aligning to TRBD2. TRBV5-7 is classed as an ORF, of uncertain function. V was clipped by 4 bases and J by 4 bases; unmatched bases: 6. This CDR3 is built from 15 residues. The CDR3 DNA reads as TGTGCCAGCAGCCATCTAGCGGGAGGGACGTACGAGCAGTACTTC. Translation: CASSHLAGGTYEQYF.

This clone has only a few counts. The chain has TRBV9 and TRBJ2-3; TRBD2 might be the D (5 bases). This CDR3 contains 14 residues. Germline V gives CDR1 SGDLS, CDR2 YYNGEE. Trimming shortened V by 4 bases and J by 2 bases, and 11 bases separated the two germline ends. CDR3 loop: CASSTRSYTDTQYF. The CDR3 coding sequence is TGTGCCAGCAGCACTAGGTCCTACACAGATACGCAGTATTTT.

Only a few counts were recorded for this clone. The chain uses TRBV5-4 and TRBJ2-1; possibly TRBD1 for D (6 bases). Germline V gene data show CDR1 as SGHNT and CDR2 as YYREEE (reference sequence). The V end was cut by 4 bases, the J end by 8 bases, with 16 bases between. The CDR3 is 14 amino acids. This chain's CDR3 is CASSPYREGDEQFF. In DNA form, the CDR3 reads TGTGCCAGCAGCCCTTACAGGGAAGGAGATGAGCAGTTCTTC.

Turning to this clone: Other nucleotide sequences in the sample specify the same CDR3. The chain uses TRBV7-2 and TRBJ1-5; unclear D gene. Germline V gene lookup returns CDR1 SGHTA and CDR2 FQGNSA. The length of the CDR3 is 15 residues. The V gene lost 1 base and the J gene lost 4 bases, with 11 bases spanning the gap. The CDR3 bases are TGTGCCAGCAGCTTAGGCGGCCAGCCAAATCAGCCCCAGCATTTT. Translation gives CASSLGGQPNQPQHF.

This clone was seen ten or more times. This chain links TRBV7-9 with TRBJ1-1, with 9 bases lining up with TRBD1. The J segment lost 1 base and the V segment lost 5 bases, leaving 8 bases of the junction unmatched. CDR3 length equals 16 residues. The V gene's germline CDR1 is SEHNR and CDR2 FQNEAQ (reference sequence). This chain's CDR3 is CASSAQGAIGNTEAFF. CDR3 bases: TGTGCCAGCAGCGCACAGGGGGCGATTGGGAACACTGAAGCTTTCTTT.

There are a few counts of this clone. The chain employs TRBV15 and TRBJ1-5; no clear D gene. The V gene's germline CDR1 is LNHNV and CDR2 YYDKDF (reference sequence). Trimming pared 0 bases from V and 4 bases from J, leaving 13 bases between. The CDR3 has 16 amino acids. DNA of the CDR3: TGTGCCACCAGCAGAGAGGCAGGATCAAGGAATCAGCCCCAGCATTTT. Translating it yields CATSREAGSRNQPQHF.

This clone was detected only a few times. CDR3 region: CAWSVLSGNTQYF. The CDR3 DNA is TGTGCCTGGAGTGTACTTAGCGGGAACACGCAGTATTTT. The chain joins TRBV30 to TRBJ2-3; the match to TRBD2 covers 8 bases. J gave up 9 bases and V 0 bases, and 5 bases lay outside the gene matches. CDR3 length: 13 residues. Per germline, CDR1 GTSNPN and CDR2 SVGIG (reference sequence).

The chain uses TRBV2 and TRBJ1-5; no definite D call. Per the germline V gene, CDR1 is SNHLY and CDR2 is FYNNEI. This CDR3 has 13 amino acids. V was shortened by 6 bases and J by 2 bases, with 8 bases between the two germline ends. The CDR3 spells CASRRIGNQPQHF. The CDR3 DNA reads TGTGCCAGCAGACGTATTGGCAATCAGCCCCAGCATTTT.

This clone was observed a few times. CDR3 sequence: CASRWTSADNEQFF. The CDR3 nucleotides read TGTGCCAGCAGATGGACTAGCGCCGACAATGAGCAGTTCTTC. The chain recombines TRBV2 with TRBJ2-1, with 9 bases lining up with TRBD2. This CDR3 has 14 amino acids. V dropped 6 bases and J dropped 5; count of bases not matched to a gene: 5. Germline lookup yields CDR1 SNHLY and CDR2 FYNNEI.